This TCR beta chain was observed in a study of PD-1 blockade in classical Hodgkin lymphoma. Clones were sequenced by immunoSEQ multiplex PCR, and TCRdb holds only the in-frame ones, with some missing. The table includes approximately 31,000 clones, under 95% detected once. This clone was picked up one time. The antigen remains unidentified. Study observations and caveats: Newly diagnosed patients had baseline TCR diversity that was reportedly lower than that of healthy donors. The causes of the repertoire differences, possibly disease activity or prior therapy, remain undefined.

Described time point: newly diagnosed, previously untreated cHL patient sample. Newly diagnosed, untreated classical Hodgkin lymphoma PBMCs served as comparison. The length of the CDR3 is 14 residues. The germline gives CDR1 MNHEY, CDR2 SVGAGI. V was pared by 7 bases and J by 1 base, with 11 bases between. V usage is TRBV6-5 and J usage is TRBJ1-5; D remains ambiguous. Sample: peripheral blood mononuclear cells (PBMCs). The TCR comes from a human donor with classical Hodgkin lymphoma. The CDR3 DNA follows: TGTGCCAGCAAACGGAGTTTAAGCAATCAGCCCCAGCATTTT. Translating gives CASKRSLSNQPQHF.